This TCR beta chain was obtained from a study of T cell responses to AZD1222 COVID-19 vaccine. Notes on the study in general: Just a handful of people given AZD1222 tested seropositive at baseline. Repertoire collection took place solely once the T cell response had peaked.

Germline V gene sequence: CDR1 LNHDA, CDR2 SQIVND (reference sequence). This CDR3 spans 15 amino acids. V was shortened by 6 bases and J by 2 bases, with 13 bases between the two germline ends. Assay: immunoSEQ multiplex PCR; the TCRdb copy retains only in-frame clones and omits some. The repertoire holds some 110,000 clones, with around 90% as singletons. Comment on this clone: As yet, its antigen is unknown.

The sequence came from an adult in good health. The sequencing used peripheral blood, collected on day 0 of AZD1222 vaccination. The chain has TRBV19 and TRBJ2-2, with D possibly being TRBD2 (6 bases). CDR3 sequence (DNA): TGTGCCAGTAGAGACGGGAGTGGAAACACCGGGGAGCTGTTTTTT. Its translation: CASRDGSGNTGELFF.